Below are 21 T cell receptor beta chains sequenced from a single sample in a study of blood T cell repertoires in COVID-19. Clones were read by immunoSEQ multiplex PCR, and TCRdb kept only the in-frame ones, dropping some. There are about 97,000 clones in the sample; 80% to 95% occur only once, and less than 7.5% lies in the top ten. The source material was peripheral blood. Receptors were obtained from a man in his fifties with active COVID-19.

V and J are TRBV28 and TRBJ2-7, with D possibly matching TRBD1 (6 bases). The CDR3 covers 14 residues. The germline V gene has CDR1 MDHEN and CDR2 SYDVKM. V dropped 2 bases and J dropped 5 bases, with 13 bases sitting between them. The CDR3 reads CASSLNAGVHEQYF. CDR3 sequence (DNA): TGTGCCAGCAGTTTAAACGCAGGGGTTCACGAGCAGTACTTC.

The genes are TRBV18 and TRBJ2-1, with 8 bases identical to TRBD2. CDR1 is KGHSH, CDR2 LQKENI, per germline. The trim removed 3 bases at V and 9 bases at J, leaving 19 bases unmatched. The CDR3 runs 18 residues. CDR3 protein: CASSPRRTGGLDWGEQFF. The CDR3 nucleotides read TGTGCCAGCTCACCGAGGAGAACGGGAGGGCTGGATTGGGGTGAGCAGTTCTTC. The whole variable domain, remainder taken from reference TRBV18 and TRBJ2-1, is NAGVMQNPRHLVRRRGQEARLRCSPMKGHSHVYWYRQLPEEGLKFMVYLQKENIIDESGMPKERFSAEFPKEGPSILRIQQVVRGDSAAYFCASSPRRTGGLDWGEQFFGPGTRLTVL.

This chain joins TRBV5-1 and TRBJ2-7, with unresolved D. The CDR3 runs 12 residues. Germline V lookup: CDR1 SGHRS, CDR2 YFSETQ. V was cut by 4 bases and J by 6 bases, with 11 bases left in between. Here the CDR3 DNA reads TGCGCCAGCAGCCCTGACATGGGCGAGCAGTACTTC. This encodes CASSPDMGEQYF.

The rearrangement joins TRBV2 to TRBJ1-1; D perhaps matches TRBD1 (6 bases). V gave up 7 bases and J gave up 1 base, with 10 bases separating them. The CDR3 contains 13 residues. The germline V gene has CDR1 SNHLY and CDR2 FYNNEI. CDR3 residues: CASKPGENTEAFF. CDR3 DNA sequence: TGTGCCAGCAAACCAGGGGAGAACACTGAAGCTTTCTTT.

The chain employs TRBV29-1 and TRBJ2-2, with 7 bases aligning to TRBD2. The length of the CDR3 is 14 residues. Trimming at V came to 4 bases and at J to 1 base, leaving 3 bases not matched to a gene. The germline gives CDR1 SQVTM, CDR2 ANQGSEA. The CDR3 DNA follows: TGCAGCGTTGTGTCTAGCGGGAACACCGGGGAGCTGTTTTTT. This translates into CSVVSSGNTGELFF.

Points on this clone: The identical CDR3 is also encoded by other nucleotide sequences in the sample. V is TRBV6-5 and J is TRBJ1-1; 10 bases fit TRBD1. Trimming took 6 bases from V and 5 from J; bases not matched to a gene: 3. Germline V lookup: CDR1 MNHEY, CDR2 SVGAGI. The CDR3 loop spans 13 amino acids. This CDR3 is CASSRDRGTEAFF. In nucleotides, the CDR3 is TGTGCCAGCAGCCGGGACAGGGGAACTGAAGCTTTCTTT.

This sequence joins TRBV11-2 and TRBJ2-4; D unclear. The CDR3 runs 11 residues. Trimming shortened V by 1 base and J by 9 bases, and 4 bases separated the two germline ends. The V gene's germline CDR1 is SGHAT and CDR2 FQNNGV. CDR3 DNA sequence: TGTGCCAGCAGCTTAGCCGGCATTCAGTACTTC. Amino acids: CASSLAGIQYF. The full variable domain, in which reference TRBV11-2 and TRBJ2-4 provide the parts outside the CDR3, is EAGVAQSPRYKIIEKRQSVAFWCNPISGHATLYWYQQILGQGPKLLIQFQNNGVVDDSQLPKDRFSAERLKGVDSTLKIQPAKLEDSAVYLCASSLAGIQYFGAGTRLSVL.

This clone was seen more than once but under ten times. V is TRBV2 and J is TRBJ2-1; 8 positions agree with TRBD2. This CDR3 region has 13 residues. J gave up 6 bases and V 8 bases, and 6 bases lay outside the gene matches. The germline gives CDR1 SNHLY, CDR2 FYNNEI. DNA for the CDR3: TGTGCCAGCTGCTCCGGGACTAGCAATGAGCAGTTCTTC. Amino acids: CASCSGTSNEQFF.

The J gene is TRBJ2-5, the V gene TRBV7-9; 7 nucleotides match TRBD1. Per germline, CDR1 SEHNR and CDR2 FQNEAQ (reference sequence). The trim removed 5 bases at V and 7 bases at J, leaving 19 bases unmatched. This CDR3 has 17 amino acids. CDR3 region: CASSPGLGQERVGTQYF. DNA of the CDR3: TGTGCCAGCAGCCCCGGCCTAGGACAGGAAAGAGTGGGGACCCAGTACTTC.

This clone was counted once. The chain combines TRBV5-6 with TRBJ2-7; 12 bases fit TRBD2. The CDR3 extends over 14 amino acids. V lost 4 bases and J lost 6; bases outside the gene matches: 5. The germline gives CDR1 SGHDT, CDR2 YYEEEE. This CDR3 is CASSLAGGPPEQYF. The CDR3, as DNA: TGTGCCAGCAGCCTAGCGGGAGGGCCCCCCGAGCAGTACTTC.

The chain combines TRBV28 with TRBJ1-3, with TRBD1 matching over 8 bases. There are 14 residues in the CDR3. V was clipped by 4 bases and J by 4 bases; unmatched bases: 3. The germline V gene has CDR1 MDHEN and CDR2 SYDVKM. The CDR3 DNA is TGTGCCAGCAGTTCGACAGGGGTGGGAAACACCATATATTTT. Residues: CASSSTGVGNTIYF.

The genes are TRBV19 and TRBJ1-5; D is perhaps TRBD1 (6 bases). Deletions cut 10 bases from V and 6 bases from J, with 16 bases between. Germline V CDR1 and CDR2: LNHDA, SQIVND (reference sequence). The CDR3 sequence is 13 residues long. The CDR3 here is CATQDPGAQPQHF. CDR3 DNA sequence: TGTGCCACCCAAGACCCAGGGGCTCAGCCCCAGCATTTT.

The genes are TRBV11-2 and TRBJ2-7; 8 bases map to TRBD1. Germline CDR1 reads SGHAT; CDR2 reads FQNNGV. This CDR3 has 14 residues. Trimming cost V 5 bases and J 3 bases; bases outside gene matches: 6. The CDR3 DNA reads as TGTGCCAGCAGCGCCGGGACAGGAATCTACGAGCAGTACTTC. It is translated as CASSAGTGIYEQYF.

The genes are TRBV12-3 or TRBV12-4 and TRBJ2-3; D is unclear. Trimming left V 5 bases short and J 4 bases short, with 10 bases between. CDR3 length: 13 residues. The CDR3 sequence: CASSASVSDTQYF. The CDR3 bases are TGTGCCAGCAGTGCCTCAGTCTCAGATACGCAGTATTTT.

This clone was counted a single time. The chain is built from TRBV18 and TRBJ2-7; 7 bases line up with TRBD1. The CDR3 has 14 residues. V shed 4 bases, J shed 2 bases, and the junction held 5 bases outside the gene matches. In germline, CDR1 is KGHSH, CDR2 LQKENI. The CDR3: CASSQGQFPYEQYF. The CDR3 region has the DNA TGTGCCAGCTCACAGGGACAGTTCCCCTACGAGCAGTACTTC.

The CDR3 loop is CASSYPGTAEKLFF. CDR3 in DNA: TGTGCCAGCAGTTACCCGGGGACAGCTGAAAAACTGTTTTTT. The V gene is TRBV6-2 or TRBV6-3, the J gene TRBJ1-4; 7 nucleotides agree with TRBD1. The CDR3 runs 14 residues. In germline, CDR1 is MNHEY, CDR2 SVGEGT. Trimming at V came to 2 bases and at J to 7 bases, leaving 4 bases not matched to a gene.

The chain couples TRBV3-1 (or the pseudogene TRBV3-2) to TRBJ2-5; possible D gene TRBD1, 5 bases. Trimming left V 1 base short and J 1 base short, with 10 bases between. The CDR3 has 15 residues. CDR1 is LGHDT and CDR2 is YNNKEL in the germline V gene (reference sequence). The DNA for the CDR3 is TGTGCCAGCAGCCAAGGTAGCCAGGGCCAAGAGACCCAGTACTTC. As protein: CASSQGSQGQETQYF.

CDR3 region: CASSSPDRGEPQHF. The CDR3 nucleotides are TGTGCCAGCAGTTCACCTGACAGGGGTGAGCCCCAGCATTTT. V and J are TRBV28 and TRBJ1-5; TRBD1 agrees at 8 bases. The ends lost 4 bases at V and 8 bases at J; junction bases unmatched: 7. The CDR3 totals 14 residues. Germline CDR1 is MDHEN and CDR2 is SYDVKM.

The rearrangement joins TRBV9 to TRBJ1-1; D unclear. The CDR3 contains 13 residues. V was trimmed by 3 bases and J by 1 base, leaving 7 bases between them. The germline V gene encodes CDR1 SGDLS and CDR2 YYNGEE. The CDR3 reads CASSGGGNTEAFF. CDR3 nucleotide sequence: TGTGCCAGCAGCGGCGGCGGGAACACTGAAGCTTTCTTT. Full variable domain (rest looked up from reference TRBV9 and TRBJ1-1): DSGVTQTPKHLITATGQRVTLRCSPRSGDLSVYWYQQSLDQGLQFLIQYYNGEERAKGNILERFSAQQFPDLHSELNLSSLELGDSALYFCASSGGGNTEAFFGQGTRLTVV.

V usage is TRBV5-5 and J usage is TRBJ2-7; the match to TRBD2 covers 9 bases. The CDR3 is 15 residues long. Germline lookup yields CDR1 SGHKS and CDR2 YYEKEE (reference sequence). The V segment lost 0 bases and the J segment 4 bases; nucleotides outside the gene matches: 5. The CDR3 DNA is TGTGCCAGCAGCTTGGTTCTAGCGGGGAAGTACGAGCAGTACTTC. Its translation is CASSLVLAGKYEQYF.

The chain carries TRBV10-3 and TRBJ1-1; D is unresolved. Trimming removed 3 bases at V and 0 bases at J, with 8 bases between. This CDR3 has 14 amino acids. Germline CDR1 reads ENHRY; CDR2 reads SYGVKD. CDR3 loop: CAISDSTMNTEAFF. DNA for the CDR3: TGTGCCATCAGTGACTCAACTATGAACACTGAAGCTTTCTTT.